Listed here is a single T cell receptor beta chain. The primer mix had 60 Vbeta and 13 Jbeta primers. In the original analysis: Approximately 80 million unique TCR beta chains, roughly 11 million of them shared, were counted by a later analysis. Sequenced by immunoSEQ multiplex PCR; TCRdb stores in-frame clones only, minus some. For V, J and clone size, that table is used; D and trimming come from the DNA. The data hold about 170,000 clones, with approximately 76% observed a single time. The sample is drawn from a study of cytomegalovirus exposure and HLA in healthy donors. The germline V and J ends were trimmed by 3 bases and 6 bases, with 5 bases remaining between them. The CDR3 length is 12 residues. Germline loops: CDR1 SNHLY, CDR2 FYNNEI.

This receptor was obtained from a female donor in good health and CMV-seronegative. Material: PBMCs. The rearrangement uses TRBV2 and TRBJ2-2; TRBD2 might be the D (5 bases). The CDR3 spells CASSERAGELFF. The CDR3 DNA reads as TGTGCCAGCAGTGAGAGGGCCGGGGAGCTGTTTTTT.